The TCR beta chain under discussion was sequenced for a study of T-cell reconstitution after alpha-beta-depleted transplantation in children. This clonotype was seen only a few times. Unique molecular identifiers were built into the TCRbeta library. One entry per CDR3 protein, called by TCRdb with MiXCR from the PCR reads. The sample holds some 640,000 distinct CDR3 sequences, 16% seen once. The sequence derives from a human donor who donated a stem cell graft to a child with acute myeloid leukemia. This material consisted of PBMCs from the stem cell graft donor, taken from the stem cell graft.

The CDR3, as DNA: TGCAGTGCCCCTGGGGGTAGCGGGGGATTGAACACCGGGGAGCTGTTTTTT. This codes for CSAPGGSGGLNTGELFF. The chain is built from TRBV20-1 and TRBJ2-2; 9 nucleotides line up with TRBD2. Germline assignment: CDR1 DFQATT and CDR2 SNEGSKA (reference sequence). The V gene end was trimmed by 6 bases and the J gene end by 1 base; junction bases not matched to a gene: 12. The CDR3 has 17 amino acids.